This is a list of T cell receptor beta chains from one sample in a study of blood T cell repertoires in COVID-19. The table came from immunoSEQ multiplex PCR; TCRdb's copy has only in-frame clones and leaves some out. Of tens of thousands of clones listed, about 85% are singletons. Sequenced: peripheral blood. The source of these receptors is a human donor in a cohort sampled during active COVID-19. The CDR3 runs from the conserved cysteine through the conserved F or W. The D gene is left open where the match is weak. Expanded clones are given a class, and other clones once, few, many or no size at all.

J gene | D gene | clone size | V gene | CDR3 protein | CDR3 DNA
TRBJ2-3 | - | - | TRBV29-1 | CSVDQLGDTQYF | TGCAGCGTCGACCAACTAGGAGATACGCAGTATTTT
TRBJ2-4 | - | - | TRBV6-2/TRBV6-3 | CASSAAGLIKNIQYF | TGTGCCAGCAGTGCGGCGGGGCTAATCAAAAACATTCAGTACTTC
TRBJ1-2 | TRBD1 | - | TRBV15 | CATSGTRTGGSYGYTF | TGTGCCACCAGCGGTACTAGGACAGGGGGCAGCTATGGCTACACCTTC
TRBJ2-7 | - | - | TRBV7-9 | CASSILPGPGSEQYF | TGTGCCAGCAGCATCCTACCGGGTCCAGGGTCCGAGCAGTACTTC
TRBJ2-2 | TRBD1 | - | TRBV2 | CASSAQGANTGELFF | TGTGCCAGCAGCGCACAGGGGGCGAACACCGGGGAGCTGTTTTTT
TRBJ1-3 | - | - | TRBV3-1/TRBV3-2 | CASSLTTGGGNTIYF | TGTGCCAGCAGCCTAACGACAGGCGGTGGAAACACCATATATTTT
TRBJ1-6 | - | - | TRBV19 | CASRDTFNSPLHF | TGTGCCAGTAGGGACACCTTTAATTCACCCCTCCACTTT
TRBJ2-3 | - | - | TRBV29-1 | CSVGRELGRGTDTQYF | TGCAGCGTTGGGCGGGAACTGGGACGGGGCACAGATACGCAGTATTTT
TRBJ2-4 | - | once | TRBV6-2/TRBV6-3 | CASSLSKNIQYF | TGTGCCAGCAGTCTGTCCAAAAACATTCAGTACTTC
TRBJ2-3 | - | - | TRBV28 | CASSFEGDLAGSITDTQYF | TGTGCCAGCTCTTTTGAAGGGGACTTAGCCGGGTCGATAACAGATACGCAGTATTTT
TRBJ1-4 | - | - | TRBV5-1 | CASSLNTATNEKLFF | TGCGCCAGCAGCCTTAATACAGCAACTAATGAAAAACTGTTTTTT
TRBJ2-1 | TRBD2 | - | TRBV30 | CAKRDGRILGNEQFF | TGTGCCAAAAGGGACGGGAGGATCCTTGGCAATGAGCAGTTCTTC
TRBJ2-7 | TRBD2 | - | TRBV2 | CASSNSGINEQYF | TGTGCCAGCAGCAATAGCGGGATTAACGAGCAGTACTTC
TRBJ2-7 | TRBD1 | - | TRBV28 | CASLSGTGGARYYEQYF | TGTGCCAGCCTAAGCGGGACAGGGGGCGCGAGATACTACGAGCAGTACTTC
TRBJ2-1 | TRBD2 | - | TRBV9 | CASSVGTSVYNEQFF | TGTGCCAGCAGCGTAGGGACTAGCGTCTACAATGAGCAGTTCTTC
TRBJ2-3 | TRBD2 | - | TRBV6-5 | CASSSGTSGADTQYF | TGTGCCAGCAGCTCCGGGACTAGCGGAGCGGATACGCAGTATTTT
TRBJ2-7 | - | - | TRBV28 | CASSLGQGLGEQYF | TGTGCCAGCAGTTTAGGGCAGGGTTTGGGCGAGCAGTACTTC
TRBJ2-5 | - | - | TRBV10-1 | CASSVRVQETQYF | TGCGCCAGCAGTGTCCGGGTGCAAGAGACCCAGTACTTC
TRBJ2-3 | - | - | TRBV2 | CASSRAFTDTQYF | TGTGCCAGCAGTCGAGCGTTCACAGATACGCAGTATTTT
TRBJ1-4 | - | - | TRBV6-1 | CASSESIGGYERLFF | TGTGCCAGCAGTGAGTCAATTGGGGGCTATGAAAGACTGTTTTTT
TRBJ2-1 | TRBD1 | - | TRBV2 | CASTGQGGSEQFF | TGTGCCAGCACGGGACAGGGGGGGAGTGAGCAGTTCTTC
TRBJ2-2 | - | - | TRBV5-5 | CASSPSPDSGNTGELFF | TGTGCCAGCAGTCCTTCCCCCGATAGCGGCAACACCGGGGAGCTGTTTTTT
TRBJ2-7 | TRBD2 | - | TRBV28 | CASSPSSGSPYEQYF | TGTGCCAGCAGTCCTTCAAGCGGGAGTCCCTACGAGCAGTACTTC
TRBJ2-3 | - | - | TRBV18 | CASSPRTKYTDTQYF | TGTGCCAGCTCACCGAGGACTAAATACACAGATACGCAGTATTTT
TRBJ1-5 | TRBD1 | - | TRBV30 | CAWSGQGGQPQHF | TGTGCCTGGAGCGGACAGGGTGGCCAGCCCCAGCATTTT
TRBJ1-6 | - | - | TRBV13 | CASSLQEKSSYNSPLHF | TGTGCCAGCAGCTTACAGGAAAAGAGCTCCTATAATTCACCCCTCCACTTT
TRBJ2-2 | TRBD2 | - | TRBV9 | CASSVGRGTSAGELFF | TGTGCCAGCAGCGTAGGCCGTGGGACTAGCGCCGGGGAGCTGTTTTTT
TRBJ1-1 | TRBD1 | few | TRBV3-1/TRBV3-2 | CASSHRTGVFSTEAFF | TGTGCCAGCAGCCATAGGACAGGGGTCTTCTCTACAGAAGCTTTCTTT
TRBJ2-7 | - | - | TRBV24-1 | CATSDLGYEQYF | TGTGCCACCAGTGATCTCGGGTACGAGCAGTACTTC
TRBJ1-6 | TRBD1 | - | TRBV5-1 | CASSEPGTGDSPLHF | TGCGCCAGCAGCGAGCCCGGGACAGGGGATTCACCCCTCCACTTT
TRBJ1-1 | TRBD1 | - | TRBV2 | CASRSTTGGIRAFF | TGTGCCAGCAGGAGCACTACAGGGGGCATTAGGGCTTTCTTT
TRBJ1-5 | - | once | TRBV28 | CASSLGAGNQPQHF | TGTGCCAGCAGTTTAGGGGCGGGGAATCAGCCCCAGCATTTT